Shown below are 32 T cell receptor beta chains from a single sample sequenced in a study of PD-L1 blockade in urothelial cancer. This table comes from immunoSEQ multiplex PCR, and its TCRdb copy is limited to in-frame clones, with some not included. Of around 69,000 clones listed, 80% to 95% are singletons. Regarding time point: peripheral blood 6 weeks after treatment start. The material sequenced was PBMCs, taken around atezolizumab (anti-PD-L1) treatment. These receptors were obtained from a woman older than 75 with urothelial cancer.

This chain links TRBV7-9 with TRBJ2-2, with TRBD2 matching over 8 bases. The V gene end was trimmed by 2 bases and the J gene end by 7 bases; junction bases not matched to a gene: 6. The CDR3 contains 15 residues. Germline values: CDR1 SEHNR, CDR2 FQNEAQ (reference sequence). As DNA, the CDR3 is TGTGCCAGCAGCTTATGGAGCGGGAGCGTCGGGGAGCTGTTTTTT. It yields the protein CASSLWSGSVGELFF.

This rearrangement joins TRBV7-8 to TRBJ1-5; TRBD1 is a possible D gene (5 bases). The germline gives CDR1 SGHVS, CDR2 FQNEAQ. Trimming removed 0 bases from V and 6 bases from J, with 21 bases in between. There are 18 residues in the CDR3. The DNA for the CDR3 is TGTGCCAGCAGCTTAGCCGCGACAGTCACAAGTAGTGGTCAGCCCCAGCATTTT. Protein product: CASSLAATVTSSGQPQHF.

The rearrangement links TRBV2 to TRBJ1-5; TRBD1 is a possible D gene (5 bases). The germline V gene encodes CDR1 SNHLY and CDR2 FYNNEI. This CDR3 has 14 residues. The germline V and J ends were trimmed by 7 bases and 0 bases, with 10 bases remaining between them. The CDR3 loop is CASTRGGSNQPQHF. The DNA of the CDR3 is TGTGCCAGCACCCGCGGGGGTAGCAATCAGCCCCAGCATTTT.

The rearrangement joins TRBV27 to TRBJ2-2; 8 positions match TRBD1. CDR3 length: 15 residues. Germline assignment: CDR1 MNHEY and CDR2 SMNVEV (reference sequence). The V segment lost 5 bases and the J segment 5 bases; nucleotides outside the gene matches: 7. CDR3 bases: TGTGCCAGCAGTGCCGGACAGGGATGGACCGGGGAGCTGTTTTTT. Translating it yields CASSAGQGWTGELFF.

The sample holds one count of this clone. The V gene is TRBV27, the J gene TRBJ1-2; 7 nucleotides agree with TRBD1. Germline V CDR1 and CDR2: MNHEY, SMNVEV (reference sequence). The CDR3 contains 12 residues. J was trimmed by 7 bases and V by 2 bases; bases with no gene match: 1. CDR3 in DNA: TGTGCCAGCAGTTTAGCAGGGGGTGGCTACACCTTC. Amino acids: CASSLAGGGYTF.

The DNA for the CDR3 is TGTGCCAGCATGACAGATAGCAATCAGCCCCAGCATTTT. It specifies CASMTDSNQPQHF. The chain combines TRBV2 with TRBJ1-5; a possible D gene is TRBD1 (5 bases). V lost 7 bases to trimming and J lost 0 bases, with 7 bases between them. The V gene's germline CDR1 is SNHLY and CDR2 FYNNEI. CDR3 length equals 13 residues.

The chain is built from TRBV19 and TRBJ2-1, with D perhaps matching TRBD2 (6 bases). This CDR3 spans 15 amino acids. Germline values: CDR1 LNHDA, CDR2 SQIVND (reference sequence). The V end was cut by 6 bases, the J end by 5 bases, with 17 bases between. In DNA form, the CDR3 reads TGTGCCAGTAGGGACGGGAGTGCGGTAAACAATGAGCAGTTCTTC. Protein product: CASRDGSAVNNEQFF.

DNA for the CDR3: TGTGCCAGCAGTAGGGACAGGGGGGGTCAGCCCCAGCATTTT. Its translation is CASSRDRGGQPQHF. This chain uses TRBV6-1 with TRBJ1-5, with 11 positions matching TRBD1. CDR3 length: 14 residues. The germline V gene has CDR1 MNHNS and CDR2 SASEGT. Trimming cost V 5 bases and J 6 bases; bases outside gene matches: 3.

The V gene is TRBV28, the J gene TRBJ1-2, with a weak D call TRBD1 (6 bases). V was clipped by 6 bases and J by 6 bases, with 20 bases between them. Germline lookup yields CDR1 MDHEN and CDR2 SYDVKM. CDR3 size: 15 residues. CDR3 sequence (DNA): TGTGCCAGCAGCCCTCCCGGCGGGGGCAAAAATGGCTACACCTTC. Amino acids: CASSPPGGGKNGYTF.

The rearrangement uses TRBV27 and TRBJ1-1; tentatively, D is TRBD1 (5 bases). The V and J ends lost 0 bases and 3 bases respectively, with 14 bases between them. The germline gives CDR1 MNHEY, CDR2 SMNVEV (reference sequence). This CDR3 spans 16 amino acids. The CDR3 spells CASSLSVPGLDTEAFF. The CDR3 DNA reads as TGTGCCAGCAGTTTATCGGTCCCAGGGCTGGACACTGAAGCTTTCTTT.

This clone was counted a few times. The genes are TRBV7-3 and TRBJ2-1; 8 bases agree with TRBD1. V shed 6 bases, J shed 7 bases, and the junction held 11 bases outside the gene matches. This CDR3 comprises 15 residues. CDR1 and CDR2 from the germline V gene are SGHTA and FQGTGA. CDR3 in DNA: TGTGCCAGCAGTCCCCAATCCACAGGGGGGAATGAGCAGTTCTTC. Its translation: CASSPQSTGGNEQFF.

The CDR3 spells CAWSPGTGELFF. The DNA for the CDR3 is TGTGCCTGGAGTCCAGGGACCGGGGAGCTGTTTTTT. The chain has TRBV30 and TRBJ2-2; TRBD1 is a possible D gene (5 bases). Germline CDR1 reads GTSNPN; CDR2 reads SVGIG (reference sequence). CDR3 length: 12 residues. The V end was cut by 2 bases, the J end by 5 bases, with 6 bases between.

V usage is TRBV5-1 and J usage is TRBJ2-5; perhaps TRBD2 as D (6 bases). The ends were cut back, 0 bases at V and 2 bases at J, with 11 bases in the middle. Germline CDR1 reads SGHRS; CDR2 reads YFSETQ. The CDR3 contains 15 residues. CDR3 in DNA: TGCGCCAGCAGCTTGGAAATAGCGGAACAAGAGACCCAGTACTTC. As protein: CASSLEIAEQETQYF.

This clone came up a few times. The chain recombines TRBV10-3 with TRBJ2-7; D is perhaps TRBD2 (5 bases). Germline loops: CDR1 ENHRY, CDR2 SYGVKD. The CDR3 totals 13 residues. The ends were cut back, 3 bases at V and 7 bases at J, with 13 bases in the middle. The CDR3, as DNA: TGTGCCATCAGTGACGGAGGCCCCCAGGAGCAGTACTTC. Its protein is CAISDGGPQEQYF.

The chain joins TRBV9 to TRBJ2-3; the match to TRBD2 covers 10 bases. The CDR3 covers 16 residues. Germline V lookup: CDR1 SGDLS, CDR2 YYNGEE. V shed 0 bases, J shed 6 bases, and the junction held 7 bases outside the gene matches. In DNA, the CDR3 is TGTGCCAGCAGCGTAGATCCAGCGGGAGGGACGGATACGCAGTATTTT. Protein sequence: CASSVDPAGGTDTQYF. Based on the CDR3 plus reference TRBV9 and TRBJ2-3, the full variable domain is DSGVTQTPKHLITATGQRVTLRCSPRSGDLSVYWYQQSLDQGLQFLIQYYNGEERAKGNILERFSAQQFPDLHSELNLSSLELGDSALYFCASSVDPAGGTDTQYFGPGTRLTVL.

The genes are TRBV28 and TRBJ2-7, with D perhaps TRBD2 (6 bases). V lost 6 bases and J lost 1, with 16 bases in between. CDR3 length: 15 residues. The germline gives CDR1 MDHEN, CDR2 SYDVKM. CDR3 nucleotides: TGTGCCAGCAGCTCGACTAGTGGAAGATCCTACGAGCAGTACTTC. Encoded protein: CASSSTSGRSYEQYF.

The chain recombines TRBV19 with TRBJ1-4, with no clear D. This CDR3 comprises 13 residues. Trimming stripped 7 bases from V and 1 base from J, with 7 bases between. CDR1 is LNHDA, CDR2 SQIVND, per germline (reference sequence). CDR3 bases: TGTGCCAGTACCCCGGGAACTAATGAAAAACTGTTTTTT. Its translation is CASTPGTNEKLFF. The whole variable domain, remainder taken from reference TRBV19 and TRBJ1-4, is DGGITQSPKYLFRKEGQNVTLSCEQNLNHDAMYWYRQDPGQGLRLIYYSQIVNDFQKGDIAEGYSVSREKKESFPLTVTSAQKNPTAFYLCASTPGTNEKLFFGSGTQLSVL.

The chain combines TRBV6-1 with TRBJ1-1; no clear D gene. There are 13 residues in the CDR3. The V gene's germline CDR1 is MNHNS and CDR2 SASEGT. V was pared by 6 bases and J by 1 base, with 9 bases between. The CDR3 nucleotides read TGTGCCAGCAGCCGACACGGGAACACTGAAGCTTTCTTT. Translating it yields CASSRHGNTEAFF.

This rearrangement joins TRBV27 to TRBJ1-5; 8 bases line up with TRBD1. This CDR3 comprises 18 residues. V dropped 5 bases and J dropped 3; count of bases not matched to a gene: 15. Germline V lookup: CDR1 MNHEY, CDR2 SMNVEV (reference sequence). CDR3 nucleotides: TGTGCCAGCAGTGGTGGACAGGGCCGGCGGGGAGACAATCAGCCCCAGCATTTT. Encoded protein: CASSGGQGRRGDNQPQHF.

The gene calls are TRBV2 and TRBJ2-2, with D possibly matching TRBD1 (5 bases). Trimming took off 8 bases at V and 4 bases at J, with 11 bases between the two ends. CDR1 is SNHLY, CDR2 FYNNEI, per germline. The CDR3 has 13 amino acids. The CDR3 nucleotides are TGTGCCAGCTTCAGACAGACCACCGGGGAGCTGTTTTTT. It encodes CASFRQTTGELFF.

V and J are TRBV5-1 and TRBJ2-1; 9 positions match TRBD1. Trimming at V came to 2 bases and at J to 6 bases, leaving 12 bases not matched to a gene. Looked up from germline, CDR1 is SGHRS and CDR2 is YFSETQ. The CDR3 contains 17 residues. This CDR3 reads CASSFGQGNGLINEQFF. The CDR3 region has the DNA TGCGCCAGCAGCTTCGGACAGGGGAATGGACTAATCAATGAGCAGTTCTTC.

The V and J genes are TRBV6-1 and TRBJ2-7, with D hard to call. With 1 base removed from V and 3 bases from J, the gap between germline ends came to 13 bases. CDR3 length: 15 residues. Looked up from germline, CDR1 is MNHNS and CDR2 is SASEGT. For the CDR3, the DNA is TGTGCCAGCAGTGAAGAAAGACACCCGAGCTACGAGCAGTACTTC. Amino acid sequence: CASSEERHPSYEQYF.

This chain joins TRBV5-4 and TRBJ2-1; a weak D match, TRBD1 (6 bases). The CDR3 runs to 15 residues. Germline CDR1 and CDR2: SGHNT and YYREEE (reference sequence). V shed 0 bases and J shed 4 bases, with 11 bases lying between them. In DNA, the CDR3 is TGTGCCAGCAGCTTGGAGGCAGGGGAGTACAATGAGCAGTTCTTC. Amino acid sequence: CASSLEAGEYNEQFF.

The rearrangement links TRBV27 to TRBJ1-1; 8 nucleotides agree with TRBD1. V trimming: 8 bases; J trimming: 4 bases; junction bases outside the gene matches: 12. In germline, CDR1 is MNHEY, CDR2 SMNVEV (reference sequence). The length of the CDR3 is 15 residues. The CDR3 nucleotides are TGTGCCAGCGCCCCCCTAGACAGGGGAAGCACTGAAGCTTTCTTT. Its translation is CASAPLDRGSTEAFF.

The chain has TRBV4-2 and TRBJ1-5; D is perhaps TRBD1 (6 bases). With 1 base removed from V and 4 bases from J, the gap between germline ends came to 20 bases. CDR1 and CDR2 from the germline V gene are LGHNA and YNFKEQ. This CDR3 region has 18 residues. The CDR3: CASSQVRGHIDTNQPQHF. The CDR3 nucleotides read TGTGCCAGCAGCCAAGTGCGGGGGCACATAGATACTAATCAGCCCCAGCATTTT.

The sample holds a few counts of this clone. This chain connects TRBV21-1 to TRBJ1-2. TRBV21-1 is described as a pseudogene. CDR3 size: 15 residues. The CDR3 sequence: CASSKGDSPFYGYTF. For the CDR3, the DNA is TGTGCCAGCAGCAAGGGGGACTCGCCTTTCTATGGCTACACCTTC.

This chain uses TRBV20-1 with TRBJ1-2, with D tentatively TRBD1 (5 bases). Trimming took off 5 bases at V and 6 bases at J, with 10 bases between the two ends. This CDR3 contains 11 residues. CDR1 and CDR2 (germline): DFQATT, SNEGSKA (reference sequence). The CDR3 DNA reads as TGCAGTGCTGGCAGGGTAAATGGCTACACCTTC. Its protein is CSAGRVNGYTF.

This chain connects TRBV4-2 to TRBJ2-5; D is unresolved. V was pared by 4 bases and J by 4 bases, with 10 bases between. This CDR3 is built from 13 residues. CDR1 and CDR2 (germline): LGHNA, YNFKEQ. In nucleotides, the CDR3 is TGTGCCAGCAGCCCCAGGTTGGGAGAGACCCAGTACTTC. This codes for CASSPRLGETQYF.

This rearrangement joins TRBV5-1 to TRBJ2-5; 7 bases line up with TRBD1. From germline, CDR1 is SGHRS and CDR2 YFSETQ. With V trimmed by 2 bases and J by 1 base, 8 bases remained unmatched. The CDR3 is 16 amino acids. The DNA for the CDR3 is TGCGCCAGCAGCTTATACTCCCGGGACAGCCAAGAGACCCAGTACTTC. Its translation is CASSLYSRDSQETQYF.

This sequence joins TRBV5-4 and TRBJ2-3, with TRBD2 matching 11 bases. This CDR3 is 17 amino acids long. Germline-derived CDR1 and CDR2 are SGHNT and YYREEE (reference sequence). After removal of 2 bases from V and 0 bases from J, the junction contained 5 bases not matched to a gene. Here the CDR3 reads CASSFGTSGYSTDTQYF. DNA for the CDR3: TGTGCCAGCAGCTTCGGGACTAGCGGATATAGCACAGATACGCAGTATTTT.

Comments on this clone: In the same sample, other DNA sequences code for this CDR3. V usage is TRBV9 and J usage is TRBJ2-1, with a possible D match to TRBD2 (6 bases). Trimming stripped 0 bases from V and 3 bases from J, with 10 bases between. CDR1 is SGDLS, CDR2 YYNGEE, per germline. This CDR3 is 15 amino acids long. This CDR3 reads CASSVVGGSYNEQFF. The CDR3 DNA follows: TGTGCCAGCAGCGTAGTTGGGGGGAGCTACAATGAGCAGTTCTTC.

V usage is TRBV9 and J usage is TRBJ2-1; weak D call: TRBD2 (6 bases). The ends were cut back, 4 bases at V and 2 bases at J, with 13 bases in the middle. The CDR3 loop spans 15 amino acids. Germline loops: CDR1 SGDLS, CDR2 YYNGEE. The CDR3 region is CASSPRLEPYNEQFF. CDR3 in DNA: TGTGCCAGCAGCCCGAGACTAGAACCCTACAATGAGCAGTTCTTC.